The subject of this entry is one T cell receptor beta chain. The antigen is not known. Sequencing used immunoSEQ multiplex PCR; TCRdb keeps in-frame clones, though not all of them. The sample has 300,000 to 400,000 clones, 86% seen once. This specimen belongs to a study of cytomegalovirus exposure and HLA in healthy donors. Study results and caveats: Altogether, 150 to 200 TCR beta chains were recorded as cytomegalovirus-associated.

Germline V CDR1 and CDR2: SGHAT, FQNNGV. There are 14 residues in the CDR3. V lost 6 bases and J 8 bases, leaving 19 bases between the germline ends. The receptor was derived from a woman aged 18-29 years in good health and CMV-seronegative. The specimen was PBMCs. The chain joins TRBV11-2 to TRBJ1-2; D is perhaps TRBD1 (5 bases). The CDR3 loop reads CASSFPRVLWGYTF. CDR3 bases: TGTGCCAGCAGTTTTCCCAGGGTGCTATGGGGCTACACCTTC.